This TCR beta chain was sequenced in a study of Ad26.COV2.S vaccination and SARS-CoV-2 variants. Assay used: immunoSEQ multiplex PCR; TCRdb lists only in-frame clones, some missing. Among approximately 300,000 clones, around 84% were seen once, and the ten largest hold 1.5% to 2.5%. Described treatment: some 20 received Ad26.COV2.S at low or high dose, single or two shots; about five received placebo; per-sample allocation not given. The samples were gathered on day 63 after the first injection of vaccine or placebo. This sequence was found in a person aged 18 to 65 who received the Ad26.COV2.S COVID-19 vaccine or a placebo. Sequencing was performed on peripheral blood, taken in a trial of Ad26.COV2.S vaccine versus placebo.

CDR3 DNA sequence: TGCGCCAGCAGCTTGGCCAAGAGCGGTTCATTGGCAGCTTTCTTT. Its translation is CASSLAKSGSLAAFF. This chain joins TRBV5-1 and TRBJ1-1; D is undetermined. Germline CDR1 SGHRS, CDR2 YFSETQ. V shed 0 bases and J shed 10 bases, with 19 bases lying between them. The CDR3 covers 15 residues.